This is a list of T cell receptor beta chains from one sample in a study of T cell changes during pregnancy in multiple sclerosis. Some clones are missing from TCRdb's copy, which holds only in-frame ones; the method was immunoSEQ multiplex PCR. The repertoire holds under 40,000 clones, with 92% as singletons. Sequenced material: CD8+ T cells from peripheral blood mononuclear cells, taken before pregnancy. The receptors were sampled from a female donor with multiple sclerosis, enrolled in a pregnancy study. The conserved cysteine and the conserved F or W are not part of the CDR3 here. Each record gives: V gene, J gene, CDR3 length, CDR3 protein.

v_gene: TRBV7-6; j_gene: TRBJ2-1; len: 11; CDR3aa: ASSLALTNEQF
v_gene: TRBV5-1; j_gene: TRBJ2-1; len: 14; CDR3aa: ASSLAGTRLGNEQF
v_gene: TRBV7-2; j_gene: TRBJ1-6; len: 12; CDR3aa: ASRNRVGNSPLH
v_gene: TRBV28; j_gene: TRBJ2-3; len: 13; CDR3aa: ASSFGNTNSDTQY
v_gene: TRBV27; j_gene: TRBJ2-3; len: 12; CDR3aa: ASRLARTTDTQY
v_gene: TRBV2; j_gene: TRBJ1-2; len: 11; CDR3aa: ASSLDRVRGYT
v_gene: TRBV9; j_gene: TRBJ2-7; len: 14; CDR3aa: ASTRNHGLTYEEQY
v_gene: TRBV19; j_gene: TRBJ1-5; len: 12; CDR3aa: ASFPGQGNQPQH
v_gene: TRBV2; j_gene: TRBJ1-1; len: 13; CDR3aa: ASPLRERVETEAF
v_gene: TRBV19; j_gene: TRBJ1-1; len: 13; CDR3aa: ASSILRELSTEAF
v_gene: TRBV4-1; j_gene: TRBJ2-1; len: 14; CDR3aa: ASSRYGGNVYNEQF
v_gene: TRBV4-1; j_gene: TRBJ2-7; len: 14; CDR3aa: ASSQATGQGVGEQY
v_gene: TRBV9; j_gene: TRBJ2-1; len: 14; CDR3aa: ASSGRPGQGINEQF
v_gene: TRBV27; j_gene: TRBJ2-1; len: 18; CDR3aa: ASSWPSVSGGSRSYNEQF
v_gene: TRBV7-3; j_gene: TRBJ2-2; len: 13; CDR3aa: ASSLGQVNTGELF
v_gene: TRBV7-8; j_gene: TRBJ2-4; len: 12; CDR3aa: ASSPLGDSNIQY
v_gene: TRBV11-2; j_gene: TRBJ2-1; len: 12; CDR3aa: ASSFWSSHVEQF
v_gene: TRBV15; j_gene: TRBJ2-3; len: 13; CDR3aa: ATSTTSGGPDTQY
v_gene: TRBV28; j_gene: TRBJ2-3; len: 16; CDR3aa: ASSFPSGRSDSTDTQY
v_gene: TRBV5-1; j_gene: TRBJ2-1; len: 13; CDR3aa: ASSPRTGPYNEQF
v_gene: TRBV14; j_gene: TRBJ2-6; len: 13; CDR3aa: ASSTTGSGANVLT
v_gene: TRBV27; j_gene: TRBJ1-1; len: 12; CDR3aa: ASITQGAPTEAF
v_gene: TRBV7-9; j_gene: TRBJ2-3; len: 12; CDR3aa: ASSLGGGVDTQY
v_gene: TRBV19; j_gene: TRBJ1-5; len: 13; CDR3aa: ASTAAALFNQPQH
v_gene: TRBV19; j_gene: TRBJ2-1; len: 11; CDR3aa: ATSGTAYNEQF
v_gene: TRBV28; j_gene: TRBJ2-1; len: 15; CDR3aa: ASSLPLVLAGAHEQF
v_gene: TRBV27; j_gene: TRBJ2-1; len: 11; CDR3aa: ASTRLAGNEQF
v_gene: TRBV5-1; j_gene: TRBJ1-2; len: 11; CDR3aa: ASSPEGHHGYT
v_gene: TRBV2; j_gene: TRBJ1-2; len: 10; CDR3aa: ASTGDSYGYT
v_gene: TRBV9; j_gene: TRBJ2-1; len: 13; CDR3aa: ASSVAGAVYNEQF
v_gene: TRBV9; j_gene: TRBJ2-7; len: 12; CDR3aa: ASSVGQGTFEQY
v_gene: TRBV7-9; j_gene: TRBJ2-7; len: 13; CDR3aa: ASSFPGQGGYEQY
v_gene: TRBV2; j_gene: TRBJ2-1; len: 17; CDR3aa: ASTSAGLAGGSSYNEQF
v_gene: TRBV27; j_gene: TRBJ2-1; len: 11; CDR3aa: ASGHIGGHEQF
v_gene: TRBV7-9; j_gene: TRBJ1-1; len: 12; CDR3aa: ASTRWTENTEAF
v_gene: TRBV10-3; j_gene: TRBJ1-1; len: 11; CDR3aa: ASVQAINTEAF
v_gene: TRBV9; j_gene: TRBJ2-5; len: 12; CDR3aa: ASSPGLLKETQY
v_gene: TRBV19; j_gene: TRBJ1-2; len: 12; CDR3aa: ASKDSLTNYGYT
v_gene: TRBV27; j_gene: TRBJ2-7; len: 12; CDR3aa: ASSLSGQSYEQY
v_gene: TRBV5-5; j_gene: TRBJ2-3; len: 12; CDR3aa: AMGASGSGDTQY
v_gene: TRBV6-5; j_gene: TRBJ1-4; len: 14; CDR3aa: ASSYLVGGGHEKLF
v_gene: TRBV2; j_gene: TRBJ1-5; len: 15; CDR3aa: ASSEAGRGYSNQPQH
v_gene: TRBV7-9; j_gene: TRBJ1-4; len: 13; CDR3aa: ASSLVSTTNEKLF
v_gene: TRBV27; j_gene: TRBJ2-3; len: 12; CDR3aa: ASYGTGYTDTQY
v_gene: TRBV7-8; j_gene: TRBJ2-2; len: 10; CDR3aa: ASSLNTGELF
v_gene: TRBV7-9; j_gene: TRBJ2-7; len: 10; CDR3aa: ASSPLSYEQY
v_gene: TRBV15; j_gene: TRBJ1-1; len: 12; CDR3aa: ATKATGRGTEAF
v_gene: TRBV27; j_gene: TRBJ1-1; len: 12; CDR3aa: ASSTGLTNTEAF
v_gene: TRBV7-9; j_gene: TRBJ2-5; len: 10; CDR3aa: ASSSEKETQY
v_gene: TRBV6-5; j_gene: TRBJ2-3; len: 12; CDR3aa: ASSYSTGPDTQY
v_gene: TRBV28; j_gene: TRBJ1-1; len: 10; CDR3aa: ASSRQGREAF
v_gene: TRBV28; j_gene: TRBJ2-7; len: 12; CDR3aa: ASTPRGTDYEQY
v_gene: TRBV27; j_gene: TRBJ2-7; len: 11; CDR3aa: ASSLGGRGEQY
v_gene: TRBV6-1; j_gene: TRBJ2-2; len: 16; CDR3aa: ASSEGSAYRRGTGELF